This T cell receptor (beta chain) was captured in a study of CD8 T cells in Susac syndrome. Study-wide findings and caveats: By the study's own acknowledgment, its TCR sequencing and HLA analysis included relatively few individuals.

About this clonotype: Antigen specificity is unknown.

When the RNA was reverse transcribed, random hexamers were used with an input of about 0.5 to 1 ug. TCRdb re-analysed the immunoSEQ multiplex PCR reads in MiXCR, keeping a single row per CDR3 protein. The sample holds 300,000 to 350,000 distinct CDR3 sequences, about 91% seen once. Peripheral blood CD8+ and CD4+ T cells were profiled by TCR beta sequencing. The CDR3 runs to 14 residues. Germline V gives CDR1 SEHNR, CDR2 FQNEAQ (reference sequence). V lost 10 bases to trimming and J lost 0 bases, with 10 bases between them. The TCR was taken from a human donor with multiple sclerosis. The sequenced sample was CD4+ T cells from PBMCs. V and J are TRBV7-9 and TRBJ1-6; D gene unclear. The CDR3 nucleotides read TGTGCCATCCAGGAAAGCTCCTATAATTCACCCCTCCACTTT. This encodes CAIQESSYNSPLHF.